This TCR beta chain originates from a study of blood T cell repertoires in COVID-19. Study-level background: COVID-19 samples collected from the United States, Italy and Spain covered acute and convalescent phases.

Authors' methods: Scientists estimated how many nucleated cells there were by amplifying reference gene primers. Method: immunoSEQ multiplex PCR; TCRdb's copy keeps in-frame clones and lacks some. D and trimming were read from the DNA, whereas the V and J calls and clone size are those reported in that table. Counted here are about 200,000 clones, just under 85% occurring once; the ten biggest clones make up under 0.95%. The sequencing sample was made of peripheral blood. The source of this sequence is a man in his 60s with COVID-19, enrolled during active disease.

The CDR3: CASSLNSLTQYF. The DNA for the CDR3 is TGTGCCAGCAGCTTGAATAGCCTTACGCAGTATTTT. The rearrangement links TRBV5-4 to TRBJ2-3; D is unclear. The CDR3 loop spans 12 amino acids. The ends were cut back, 1 base at V and 8 bases at J, with 8 bases in the middle. Germline loops: CDR1 SGHNT, CDR2 YYREEE (reference sequence).